This is a list of T cell receptor beta chains from one sample in a study of chemoradiotherapy in HPV16-positive cancers. Libraries were prepared by immunoSEQ multiplex PCR; TCRdb keeps only in-frame clonotypes and omits some of them. The data contain about 2,000 clones, approximately 80% of them singletons. Sequencing was performed on tumor tissue, taken from a patient who underwent chemoradiotherapy. The receptors shown here come from a human donor with HPV-associated anogenital cancer. The conserved cysteine and the conserved F or W are not part of the CDR3 here. The D gene is left open where the match is weak.

CDR3,J,D,V
ASSFGQGSYEQY,TRBJ2-7,TRBD1,TRBV7-9
ASSQRFISGQLAKNIQY,TRBJ2-4,NA,TRBV14
ASSVAGDINIQY,TRBJ2-4,TRBD2,TRBV6-5
ASSDGQGVISAF,TRBJ1-1,TRBD1,TRBV10-1
AWSVQGVNIQY,TRBJ2-4,TRBD1,TRBV30
ASGMSGATYEQY,TRBJ2-7,TRBD2,TRBV19
AWRRTVLMNTEAF,TRBJ1-1,NA,TRBV30
AISRGGALGETQY,TRBJ2-5,NA,TRBV10-3
AISDPGLVAGELF,TRBJ2-2,TRBD2,TRBV10-3
ASSRNPGYEQY,TRBJ2-7,NA,TRBV7-3
ASSLDPDRGRLETQY,TRBJ2-5,TRBD1,TRBV5-1
ASLSDSTEAF,TRBJ1-1,NA,TRBV6-6
AWKRLTGELF,TRBJ2-2,NA,TRBV30
ASSLGGRELF,TRBJ2-2,TRBD1,TRBV9
ASSSSRLTDTQY,TRBJ2-3,NA,TRBV5-1
ASRSGGKWGYEQY,TRBJ2-7,TRBD2,TRBV5-6
ASRGTGAANEQF,TRBJ2-1,TRBD1,TRBV5-1
ASRLAGVGDTQY,TRBJ2-3,TRBD2,TRBV6-1
AISELKTRGNEQF,TRBJ2-1,NA,TRBV10-3
ASSEERGAGDEQY,TRBJ2-7,NA,TRBV2
ASSPRAGATDTQY,TRBJ2-3,NA,TRBV18
AWSAPGGEQF,TRBJ2-1,NA,TRBV30
ASSVRDTNEQY,TRBJ2-7,NA,TRBV2
ASSLGTFADQPQH,TRBJ1-5,NA,TRBV7-9
ASSVDTGGTGNTIY,TRBJ1-3,TRBD1,TRBV9
ASKLGETQY,TRBJ2-5,NA,TRBV2
AIRGGGSDTQY,TRBJ2-3,NA,TRBV10-3
ASSQALAGLYEQY,TRBJ2-7,TRBD2,TRBV25-1
ASTYNTGYEQY,TRBJ2-7,NA,TRBV6-1